This entry is about one T cell receptor (beta chain). Its antigen is still unknown. This record comes from a study of cytomegalovirus exposure and HLA in healthy donors. Background on the study: About 80 million unique TCRs from HLA-typed donors made up an early data release. Caucasian-associated ancestry cluster membership applied to 75% to 85% of under 450 genotyped donors. Whole-study results and caveats: CMV serostatus was the only immune exposure information that was available. Relative to the roughly 700-donor mean, N-insertions were reportedly fewer in an Asian-associated ancestry cluster in a later analysis.

Researchers ran the PCR with 60 Vbeta and 13 Jbeta primers. The table came from immunoSEQ multiplex PCR; TCRdb's copy has only in-frame clones and leaves some out. The sample has about 60,000 clones. The V end lost 6 bases, the J end lost 2 bases, and 14 bases lay between the germline ends. There are 15 residues in the CDR3. The germline V gene has CDR1 SGHAT and CDR2 FQNNGV. Sequencing was done on a sample of PBMCs. The sequence was collected from a boy aged 5-17 years in good health and CMV-seronegative. The chain links TRBV11-2 to TRBJ2-4, with TRBD2 as a possible D gene (5 bases). The CDR3 spells CASSTEGLPKNIQYF. The CDR3 DNA sequence: TGTGCCAGCAGTACAGAGGGTCTACCCAAAAACATTCAGTACTTC.